Below, 9 T cell receptor beta chains from the same sample are listed, as sequenced in a study of blood T cells in healthy people across ages. The second PCR ran roughly 6 to 11 cycles with a sample-barcoded 5' primer and J-beta primers. TCRdb itself ran the 5' RACE reads through MiXCR, one entry per CDR3 protein. In the table there are 1.5 million or so distinct CDR3 sequences, approximately 43% of which are singletons. Sample: blood. The receptors were sampled from a woman aged 18 to 35 in good health.

In its sample, this clonotype was seen a few times. The chain recombines TRBV27 with TRBJ1-1, with unresolved D. Germline CDR1 MNHEY, CDR2 SMNVEV (reference sequence). This CDR3 spans 14 amino acids. V was shortened by 3 bases and J by 1 base, with 9 bases between the two germline ends. CDR3 DNA: TGTGCCAGCAGTTTGATGGCGAGGAACACTGAAGCTTTCTTT. Translation: CASSLMARNTEAFF.

This clonotype was found a few times. CDR3 sequence reads: CASSKDGSNQPQHF. The CDR3 DNA is TGTGCCAGCAGCAAGGACGGTAGCAATCAGCCCCAGCATTTT. The chain is built from TRBV12-3 or TRBV12-4 and TRBJ1-5; D gene unclear. V was cut by 6 bases and J by 0 bases, with 9 bases left in between. The CDR3 spans 14 residues.

V and J are TRBV3-1 and TRBJ1-2; 8 bases line up with TRBD1. J was trimmed by 6 bases and V by 6 bases; bases with no gene match: 6. The CDR3 has 13 residues. Germline CDR1 LGHDT, CDR2 YNNKEL (reference sequence). CDR3 amino acids: CASRPGQGHGYTF. CDR3 in DNA: TGTGCCAGCAGACCCGGACAGGGACATGGCTACACCTTC. Supplemented by reference TRBV3-1 and TRBJ1-2, the full variable domain reads DTAVSQTPKYLVTQMGNDKSIKCEQNLGHDTMYWYKQDSKKFLKIMFSYNNKELIINETVPNRFSPKSPDKAHLNLHINSLELGDSAVYFCASRPGQGHGYTFGSGTRLTVV.

The rearrangement joins TRBV20-1 to TRBJ1-2, with D possibly being TRBD1 (5 bases). CDR1 and CDR2 from the germline V gene are DFQATT and SNEGSKA (reference sequence). V lost 3 bases and J 0 bases, leaving 17 bases between the germline ends. The CDR3 consists of 16 residues. Here the CDR3 DNA reads TGCAGTGCTAGTCTCGGTCAGGGTCGTTCTAACTATGGCTACACCTTC. This sequence encodes CSASLGQGRSNYGYTF.

This clonotype has just a few counts. The rearrangement uses TRBV7-8 and TRBJ2-7; D might be TRBD1 (5 bases). CDR1 and CDR2 (germline): SGHVS, FQNEAQ. This CDR3 comprises 13 residues. V was clipped by 7 bases and J by 6 bases, with 16 bases between them. CDR3 bases: TGTGCCAGCACTAAGGCAGGGTCCCCCGAGCAGTACTTC. It translates to CASTKAGSPEQYF.

In its sample, this clonotype was seen a few times. The chain combines TRBV25-1 with TRBJ2-7; the match to TRBD2 covers 9 bases. The CDR3 is 15 residues long. V shed 8 bases and J 0 bases; nucleotides not matched to a gene: 8. Germline CDR1 reads MGHDK; CDR2 reads SYGVNS. The CDR3 is CASGTLAGSSYEQYF. CDR3 sequence (DNA): TGTGCCAGCGGAACGCTAGCGGGGAGCTCCTACGAGCAGTACTTC.

This rearrangement joins TRBV2 to TRBJ2-1, with D possibly called TRBD1 or TRBD2 (5 bases each). Trimming removed 7 bases from V and 8 bases from J, with 18 bases in between. The CDR3 runs 14 residues. Germline V gene sequence: CDR1 SNHLY, CDR2 FYNNEI. CDR3 in amino acids: CASTLWGSIYEQFF. In nucleotides, the CDR3 is TGTGCCAGCACCCTGTGGGGGAGCATATATGAGCAGTTCTTC.

V gene TRBV2 combines with J gene TRBJ2-1; D remains ambiguous. Between the trimmed V and J ends, which lost 4 bases and 10 bases, there was a span of 5 bases. From germline, CDR1 is SNHLY and CDR2 FYNNEI. The CDR3 extends over 10 amino acids. The CDR3 DNA sequence: TGTGCCAGCAGTGTACAGGAGCAGTTCTTC. This codes for CASSVQEQFF.

The V gene is TRBV9, the J gene TRBJ1-5, with D unresolved. Germline-derived CDR1 and CDR2 are SGDLS and YYNGEE. Trimming left V 7 bases short and J 7 bases short, with 15 bases between. The CDR3 runs 13 residues. CDR3 sequence (DNA): TGTGCCAGCGGATTTTCGGGAAACCAGCCCCAGCATTTT. Translating it yields CASGFSGNQPQHF.